Below, 29 T cell receptor beta chains from the same sample are listed, as sequenced in a study of blood T cells in healthy people across ages (dated by TCRdb to the mid-2010s). Libraries were constructed by 5' RACE. Sequencing was performed on an Illumina HiSeq 2500. The second PCR ran for roughly 6 to 11 cycles and used a J-beta primer mix along with a sample-barcoded 5' primer. TCRdb redid the processing of the public reads, applying fastp at Q25 and MiXCR, and retained in-frame beta chains. Every entry covers one CDR3 protein and lists the most common genes and DNA from its rows. Within this sample are hundreds of thousands of distinct CDR3 sequences, with more than 45% of them counted one time only. Jointly, the top ten make up around 23% of the sample. What was sequenced was blood. Every receptor here comes from a man of 80 years or more in good health.

The rearrangement joins TRBV29-1 to TRBJ2-3; D unclear. The germline V and J ends were trimmed by 2 bases and 5 bases, with 14 bases remaining between them. The CDR3 totals 14 residues. Per germline, CDR1 SQVTM and CDR2 ANQGSEA. In DNA form, the CDR3 reads TGCAGCGTTGAAAGTCTAGTTATCGGAGATACGCAGTATTTT. It translates to CSVESLVIGDTQYF.

The rearrangement uses TRBV7-2 and TRBJ2-3; no definite D call. CDR1 and CDR2 (germline): SGHTA, FQGNSA. The CDR3 runs 15 residues. V shed 4 bases and J shed 4 bases, with 15 bases lying between them. The CDR3 here is CASSSSSVAPDTQYF. Written as DNA, the CDR3 is TGTGCCAGCAGCTCTTCGTCGGTGGCGCCAGATACGCAGTATTTT.

The genes are TRBV7-2 and TRBJ2-3; D tentatively fits TRBD1 or TRBD2 (6 bases each). Germline values: CDR1 SGHTA, CDR2 FQGNSA. Trimming removed 5 bases at V and 2 bases at J, with 23 bases between. The CDR3 extends over 18 amino acids. CDR3 protein: CASSPMGGTHIATDTQYF. The CDR3, as DNA: TGTGCCAGCAGCCCGATGGGGGGCACTCACATAGCCACAGATACGCAGTATTTT.

The chain combines TRBV2 with TRBJ2-3, with D tentatively TRBD2 (6 bases). Trimming shortened V by 6 bases and J by 4 bases, and 11 bases separated the two germline ends. Germline lookup yields CDR1 SNHLY and CDR2 FYNNEI. The CDR3 has 13 residues. The CDR3 here is CASRGLPPDTQYF. As DNA, the CDR3 is TGTGCCAGCAGAGGACTACCCCCAGATACGCAGTATTTT.

This clonotype appeared a few times. The CDR3 coding sequence is TGTGCCACCAGTGATTCGCAGGTTAATGAAAAACTGTTTTTT. Its translation is CATSDSQVNEKLFF. The V gene is TRBV24-1, the J gene TRBJ1-4; D remains ambiguous. The germline CDR1 and CDR2 sequences are KGHDR and SFDVKD. V was clipped by 2 bases and J by 4 bases, with 7 bases between them. The CDR3 consists of 14 residues.

This clonotype showed up just a few times. This chain joins TRBV5-1 and TRBJ2-5; 9 nucleotides agree with TRBD1. The CDR3 runs 16 residues. The V and J ends lost 2 bases and 5 bases, in that order; junction bases with no gene match: 10. Per germline, CDR1 SGHRS and CDR2 YFSETQ. This CDR3 reads CASSFGTGRYPETQYF. CDR3 sequence (DNA): TGCGCCAGCAGCTTTGGGACAGGGAGGTACCCGGAGACCCAGTACTTC.

With regard to this clonotype: Compared with germline, one end of the junction differs, possibly owing to a read error. The rearrangement links TRBV7-9 to TRBJ2-5; D uncertain. Germline lookup yields CDR1 SEHNR and CDR2 FQNEAQ (reference sequence). CDR3 size: 15 residues. In nucleotides, the CDR3 is TGTGCCGGCAGCTATAGACCTACAATTGAAGAGACCCAGTACTTC. Protein: CAGSYRPTIEETQYF.

V usage is TRBV29-1 and J usage is TRBJ1-2, with 7 bases that match TRBD1. CDR3 length: 11 residues. Germline CDR1 SQVTM, CDR2 ANQGSEA. Trimming removed 3 bases from V and 9 bases from J; junction bases left unmatched: 4. CDR3 sequence: CSVEGTVRYTF. DNA of the CDR3: TGCAGCGTTGAGGGGACAGTTCGCTACACCTTC.

This clonotype occurred a few times. J is TRBJ2-1 and V is TRBV10-3; 8 nucleotides line up with TRBD1. The germline CDR1 and CDR2 sequences are ENHRY and SYGVKD. There are 15 residues in the CDR3. Unmatched junction bases numbered 14, after V lost 10 bases and J lost 6 bases. The CDR3 protein is CATTAGQGYANEQFF. The CDR3 bases are TGTGCCACCACGGCCGGACAGGGTTACGCCAATGAGCAGTTCTTC.

On this clonotype: A much larger clone differs by one base, so this may be a read error. The chain recombines TRBV6-6 with TRBJ1-2; D gene ambiguous. Between the trimmed V and J ends, which lost 0 bases and 9 bases, there was a span of 5 bases. CDR1 is MNHNY and CDR2 is SVGAGI in the germline V gene (reference sequence). There are 11 residues in the CDR3. CDR3 sequence: CASSYSSSYTF. The CDR3 nucleotides read TGTGCCAGCAGTTACTCGTCTAGCTACACCTTC.

This sequence joins TRBV3-1 and TRBJ2-1, with 7 bases fitting TRBD2. The CDR3 length is 15 residues. Germline CDR1 LGHDT, CDR2 YNNKEL (reference sequence). The ends lost 2 bases at V and 9 bases at J; junction bases unmatched: 10. The CDR3 here is CASSQTPGPGGEQFF. The CDR3 DNA reads TGTGCCAGCAGCCAAACTCCGGGTCCGGGGGGTGAGCAGTTCTTC.

This clonotype was seen more than once but under ten times. This sequence joins TRBV12-3 or TRBV12-4 and TRBJ1-2; 7 bases agree with TRBD1. The CDR3 sequence is 14 residues long. Trimming removed 5 bases from V and 4 bases from J; junction bases left unmatched: 7. The CDR3 nucleotides read TGTGCCAGCAGTCCAGGGGGGGGGTTCTATGGCTACACCTTC. This translates into CASSPGGGFYGYTF.

This clonotype is labeled medium-sized (0.01 to 0.1%). This sequence joins TRBV6-6 and TRBJ2-7; possible D gene TRBD1, 5 bases. V was cut by 2 bases and J by 5 bases, with 16 bases left in between. Germline CDR1 is MNHNY and CDR2 is SVGAGI (reference sequence). There are 15 residues in the CDR3. CDR3 in DNA: TGTGCCAGCAGTTACAGTAAGACAGATCTCGACGAGCAGTACTTC. It is translated as CASSYSKTDLDEQYF.

The rearrangement joins TRBV2 to TRBJ2-5; 12 bases fit TRBD2. The length of the CDR3 is 14 residues. V lost 7 bases, J lost 4 bases, and 4 bases stayed unmatched. Germline lookup yields CDR1 SNHLY and CDR2 FYNNEI. CDR3 residues: CASTASGRGETQYF. The CDR3 nucleotides read TGTGCCAGCACCGCTAGCGGGAGGGGAGAGACCCAGTACTTC.

This clonotype was counted only a few times. This chain joins TRBV25-1 and TRBJ2-7; D remains unclear. Looked up from germline, CDR1 is MGHDK and CDR2 is SYGVNS. The V gene lost 8 bases and the J gene lost 2 bases, with 13 bases spanning the gap. The CDR3 contains 13 residues. The CDR3 here is CASLQTDAYEQYF. DNA of the CDR3: TGTGCCAGCCTTCAAACGGACGCCTACGAGCAGTACTTC.

V and J are TRBV29-1 and TRBJ2-2; D perhaps matches TRBD1 (6 bases). The V and J ends lost 4 bases and 5 bases respectively, with 14 bases between them. CDR3 size: 14 residues. Germline V CDR1 and CDR2: SQVTM, ANQGSEA. CDR3 nucleotide sequence: TGCAGCGTTGCCCAAGTCAGGGGTACCGGGGAGCTGTTTTTT. Encoded protein: CSVAQVRGTGELFF.

This rearrangement joins TRBV4-1 to TRBJ2-3; D may match TRBD1 or TRBD2 (5 bases each). The CDR3 has 16 amino acids. Trimming took 2 bases from V and 0 from J, leaving 12 bases between them. The germline CDR1 and CDR2 sequences are MGHRA and YSYEKL. The CDR3 loop reads CASSQSGRASTDTQYF. The CDR3 nucleotides read TGCGCCAGCAGCCAAAGCGGCAGGGCTAGCACAGATACGCAGTATTTT.

The chain carries TRBV11-2 and TRBJ2-7; D possibly corresponds to TRBD1 (6 bases). Germline V CDR1 and CDR2: SGHAT, FQNNGV. V dropped 5 bases and J dropped 2 bases, with 16 bases sitting between them. The CDR3 totals 15 residues. This CDR3 is CASSPVGQRTYEQYF. CDR3 nucleotide sequence: TGTGCCAGCAGCCCTGTGGGACAAAGAACCTACGAGCAGTACTTC.

This clonotype was counted many times. The DNA of the CDR3 is TGCAGCGGGGCCCCAGGGCCAGCCAAAAACATTCAGTACTTC. This codes for CSGAPGPAKNIQYF. V usage is TRBV29-1 and J usage is TRBJ2-4, with a tentative D call TRBD1 (5 bases). V was clipped by 7 bases and J by 0 bases, with 13 bases between them. The length of the CDR3 is 14 residues. Germline CDR1 SQVTM, CDR2 ANQGSEA.

This sequence joins TRBV20-1 and TRBJ2-2; 7 positions match TRBD2. CDR3 length: 17 residues. Germline CDR1 DFQATT, CDR2 SNEGSKA (reference sequence). With V trimmed by 3 bases and J by 6 bases, 16 bases remained unmatched. DNA of the CDR3: TGCAGTGCTAGCCCTTTGGCTAGCGGTAAATGGTCCGGGGAGCTGTTTTTT. As protein: CSASPLASGKWSGELFF.

This clonotype was detected ten times or more. The CDR3 DNA reads as TGTGCCAGCAGTGCCACAGGGGATAATGAGCAGTTCTTC. Translation gives CASSATGDNEQFF. The V gene is TRBV6-6, the J gene TRBJ2-1; TRBD1 matches 7 bases. The CDR3 extends over 13 amino acids. The V gene end was trimmed by 5 bases and the J gene end by 7 bases; junction bases not matched to a gene: 5. The germline V gene has CDR1 MNHNY and CDR2 SVGAGI (reference sequence).

This clonotype was counted a few times. The CDR3 reads CATSALNEQFF. The CDR3 DNA sequence: TGTGCCACCAGTGCCCTCAATGAGCAGTTCTTC. The chain recombines TRBV24-1 with TRBJ2-1; D gene unclear. V gave up 5 bases and J gave up 6 bases, with 4 bases separating them. The CDR3 loop spans 11 amino acids. Germline-derived CDR1 and CDR2 are KGHDR and SFDVKD.

A few counts support this clonotype. This rearrangement joins TRBV29-1 to TRBJ2-7, with 8 bases that match TRBD1. V lost 8 bases to trimming and J lost 1 base; unmatched junction nucleotides: 7. The length of the CDR3 is 13 residues. In germline, CDR1 is SQVTM, CDR2 ANQGSEA. CDR3 coding DNA: TGCAGCTTCTCCGGGACAGGATCCTACGAGCAGTACTTC. This gives the protein CSFSGTGSYEQYF.

V is TRBV18 and J is TRBJ2-3, with D tentatively TRBD2 (5 bases). The V end lost 0 bases, the J end lost 3 bases, and 10 bases lay between the germline ends. The CDR3 covers 15 residues. The germline V gene encodes CDR1 KGHSH and CDR2 LQKENI. The CDR3 sequence is CASSPPTRGTDTQYF. The CDR3 DNA follows: TGTGCCAGCTCACCACCGACTCGGGGTACAGATACGCAGTATTTT.

This clonotype has more than one count but fewer than ten. The gene calls are TRBV7-9 and TRBJ2-7; a possible D gene is TRBD1 (5 bases). CDR1 SEHNR and CDR2 FQNEAQ come from the germline V gene (reference sequence). The V and J ends lost 1 base and 3 bases respectively, with 16 bases between them. The CDR3 covers 16 residues. The CDR3 sequence is CASSLGAGKTFYEQYF. CDR3 bases: TGTGCCAGCAGCTTAGGGGCAGGGAAGACCTTCTACGAGCAGTACTTC.

The chain couples TRBV12-5 to TRBJ2-3; 7 nucleotides line up with TRBD1. The J segment lost 3 bases and the V segment lost 7 bases, leaving 7 bases of the junction unmatched. The germline V gene has CDR1 LGHNT and CDR2 FRNRAP. There are 14 residues in the CDR3. In DNA, the CDR3 is TGTGCTAGTGCGAGGGGACAGCGAACAGATACGCAGTATTTT. It specifies CASARGQRTDTQYF.

The count of this clonotype is one. This chain links TRBV2 with TRBJ1-4; tentative D call: TRBD1 (6 bases). Germline CDR1 SNHLY, CDR2 FYNNEI. The CDR3 extends over 17 amino acids. V was cut by 3 bases and J by 5 bases, with 19 bases left in between. DNA of the CDR3: TGTGCCAGCAGTGATTTTGTGGACAGTCAGAAAAATGAAAAACTGTTTTTT. Protein: CASSDFVDSQKNEKLFF.

Turning to this clonotype: A much larger clone is a single base away; this may be a read error. V usage is TRBV7-2 and J usage is TRBJ2-5, with D perhaps TRBD1 or TRBD2 (6 bases each). The J call could be wrong; TRBJ2-7 is a better fit for the DNA end. Germline CDR1 and CDR2: SGHTA and FQGNSA. The CDR3 sequence is 13 residues long. CDR3 DNA sequence: TGTGCCAGCAGCTTCGGAGGGGGGTGCGAGCAGTACTTC. Its protein product is CASSFGGGCEQYF.

In this sample, this clonotype turned up a few times. The gene calls are TRBV6-6 and TRBJ2-7; 11 bases line up with TRBD2. The CDR3 length is 16 residues. Per the germline V gene, CDR1 is MNHNY and CDR2 is SVGAGI (reference sequence). Trimming took 5 bases from V and 5 from J; bases not matched to a gene: 11. CDR3 DNA: TGTGCCAGCAGTACCACTAGCGGGGGAGTTGTTCACGAGCAGTACTTC. Translated: CASSTTSGGVVHEQYF.